This TCR beta chain came from a study of blood T cell repertoires in COVID-19. Whole-study context: Specimens from acute and convalescent COVID-19 originated in the United States, Italy and Spain. The analysed material was cDNA or gDNA that came from T cells, B-cell-depleted T cells, or PBMCs.

Cohorts were determined from participant-reported clinical history. Cohort 3 donors counted as recovered after two negative PCRs, clearance, or resolved symptoms. Measured with immunoSEQ multiplex PCR; TCRdb has only the in-frame clones, and not every one. The sample shows some 500,000 clones, roughly 90% of them seen only once. The CDR3 sequence is 11 residues long. The germline V and J ends were trimmed by 4 bases and 7 bases, with 9 bases remaining between them. Germline V CDR1 and CDR2: SGHDT, YYEEEE. Sequencing was performed on PBMCs or T cells enriched from blood (not recorded which). The chain uses TRBV5-6 and TRBJ2-7, with D possibly being TRBD1 (6 bases). This receptor was obtained from a woman in her forties who had recovered from COVID-19. The CDR3 loop is CASSLGTEQYF. The DNA for the CDR3 is TGTGCCAGCAGCCTCGGGACAGAGCAGTACTTC.